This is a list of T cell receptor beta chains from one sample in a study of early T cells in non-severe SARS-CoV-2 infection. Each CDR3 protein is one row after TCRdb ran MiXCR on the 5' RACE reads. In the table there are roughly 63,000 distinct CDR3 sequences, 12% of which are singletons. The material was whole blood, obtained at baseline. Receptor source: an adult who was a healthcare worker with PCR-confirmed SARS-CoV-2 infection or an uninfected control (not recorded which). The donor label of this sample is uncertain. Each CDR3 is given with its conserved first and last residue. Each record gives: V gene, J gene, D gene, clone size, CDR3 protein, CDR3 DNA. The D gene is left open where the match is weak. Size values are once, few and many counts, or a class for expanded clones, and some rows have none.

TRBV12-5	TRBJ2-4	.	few	CASGLSRVRNIQYF	TGTGCTAGTGGTTTATCCAGGGTCAGGAACATTCAGTACTTC
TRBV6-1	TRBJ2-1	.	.	CASRSAGYYNEQFF	TGTGCCAGCAGATCCGCTGGGTACTACAATGAGCAGTTCTTC
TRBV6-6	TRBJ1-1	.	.	CASSTPSWRVGTEAFF	TGTGCCAGCAGTACCCCTTCGTGGAGGGTGGGCACTGAAGCTTTCTTT
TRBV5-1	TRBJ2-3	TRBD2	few	CASSSGLAGVTDTQYF	TGCGCCAGCAGCTCAGGACTAGCGGGGGTCACAGATACGCAGTATTTT
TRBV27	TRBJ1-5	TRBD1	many	CASSFRGDGNQPQHF	TGTGCCAGCAGTTTCAGGGGGGACGGCAATCAGCCCCAGCATTTT
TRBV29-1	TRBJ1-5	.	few	CSVGQGLNQPQHF	TGCAGCGTTGGGCAGGGGCTGAATCAGCCCCAGCATTTT
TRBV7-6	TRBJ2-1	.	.	CASSLVRGSYNEQFF	TGTGCCAGCAGCTTAGTTCGCGGATCCTACAATGAGCAGTTCTTC
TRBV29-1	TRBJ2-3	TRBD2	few	CSVVRLGGGAGDTQYF	TGCAGCGTTGTTCGGCTTGGCGGGGGGGCCGGAGATACGCAGTATTTT
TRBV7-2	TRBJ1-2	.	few	CASSLGRRSNYGYTF	TGTGCCAGCAGCTTAGGGAGAAGATCTAACTATGGCTACACCTTC
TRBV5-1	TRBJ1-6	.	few	CASSLMFGGSPLHF	TGCGCCAGCAGCTTGATGTTTGGAGGATCACCCCTCCACTTT
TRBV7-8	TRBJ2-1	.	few	CASSLVLGGLYNEQFF	TGTGCCAGCAGCTTAGTATTGGGGGGGCTCTACAATGAGCAGTTCTTC
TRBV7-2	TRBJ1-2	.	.	CASSLDYGKDHGDYYGYTF	TGTGCCAGCAGCTTAGATTATGGGAAGGATCATGGGGATTATTATGGCTACACCTTC
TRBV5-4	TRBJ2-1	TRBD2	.	CASSLATSGNEQFF	TGTGCCAGCAGCTTGGCGACTAGCGGGAATGAGCAGTTCTTC
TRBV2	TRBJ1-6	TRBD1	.	CASRANRGGNSPLHF	TGTGCCAGCAGAGCCAACAGGGGAGGTAATTCACCCCTCCACTTT
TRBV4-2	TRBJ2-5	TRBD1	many	CASSQDGSPTGEETQYF	TGTGCCAGCAGCCAAGATGGGTCCCCCACAGGGGAAGAGACCCAGTACTTC
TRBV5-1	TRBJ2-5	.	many	CAISRFERRPLRIETQYF	TGCGCCATCAGCAGATTCGAGAGGCGTCCCCTCCGCATAGAGACCCAGTACTTC
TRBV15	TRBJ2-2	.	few	CATSREGLGSGELFF	TGTGCCACCAGCAGAGAGGGCTTGGGATCCGGGGAGCTGTTTTTT
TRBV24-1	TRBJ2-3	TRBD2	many	CATSDIAGRGTDTQYF	TGTGCCACCAGTGACATAGCGGGGAGAGGGACAGATACGCAGTATTTT
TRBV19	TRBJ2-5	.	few	CASSMQAGSTQYF	TGTGCCAGTAGTATGCAGGCTGGCTCGACCCAGTACTTC
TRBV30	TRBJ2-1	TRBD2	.	CAWTSGGAYNEQFF	TGTGCCTGGACAAGCGGGGGGGCCTACAATGAGCAGTTCTTC
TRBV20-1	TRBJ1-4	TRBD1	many	CSARVSGTGNEKLFF	TGCAGTGCTAGAGTGTCCGGGACAGGGAATGAAAAACTGTTTTTT
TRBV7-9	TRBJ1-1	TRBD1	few	CASSRDRGAFF	TGTGCCAGCAGCCGAGACAGGGGAGCTTTCTTT
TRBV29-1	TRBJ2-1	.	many	CSVGTWDEQFF	TGCAGCGTTGGCACGTGGGATGAGCAGTTCTTC
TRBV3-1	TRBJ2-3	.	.	CASSQGAGLGDTQYF	TGTGCCAGCAGCCAAGGGGCGGGTCTAGGCGATACGCAGTATTTT
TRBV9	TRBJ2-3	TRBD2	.	CASSVAGGLSTDTQYF	TGTGCCAGCAGCGTAGCGGGGGGGCTTAGCACAGATACGCAGTATTTT
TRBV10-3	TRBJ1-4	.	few	CAISEGNEKLFF	TGTGCCATCAGTGAGGGAAATGAAAAACTGTTTTTT
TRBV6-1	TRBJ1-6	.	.	CASTGRSYNSPLHF	TGTGCCAGCACGGGACGGTCCTATAATTCACCCCTCCACTTT
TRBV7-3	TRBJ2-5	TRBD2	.	CASSLGGGRGDQYF	TGTGCCAGCAGCTTAGGCGGGGGACGCGGTGACCAGTACTTC
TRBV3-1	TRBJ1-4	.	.	CASSYRGLEKLFF	TGTGCCAGCAGCTACCGGGGCCTTGAAAAACTGTTTTTT
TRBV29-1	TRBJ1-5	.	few	CSVAGGFLGNQPQHF	TGCAGCGTTGCTGGGGGTTTTCTTGGCAATCAGCCCCAGCATTTT
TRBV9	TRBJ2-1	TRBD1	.	CASSPNLDRGYNEQFF	TGTGCCAGCAGCCCAAACCTGGACAGGGGTTACAATGAGCAGTTCTTC
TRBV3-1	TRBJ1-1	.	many	CASSQDVQGMAFF	TGTGCCAGCAGCCAAGATGTTCAGGGGATGGCTTTCTTT
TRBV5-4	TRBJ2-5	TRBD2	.	CASSFSSGGRETQYF	TGTGCCAGCAGCTTTAGTTCGGGGGGGCGGGAGACCCAGTACTTC
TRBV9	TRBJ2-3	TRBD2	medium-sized	CASSVGLAGGPDTQYF	TGTGCCAGCAGCGTAGGACTAGCGGGGGGGCCAGATACGCAGTATTTT
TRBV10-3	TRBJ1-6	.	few	CAISRGETSNSPLHF	TGTGCCATCTCCCGGGGCGAGACTTCTAATTCACCCCTCCACTTT
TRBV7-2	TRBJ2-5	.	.	CASSLHQKETQYF	TGTGCCAGCAGCTTGCATCAGAAAGAGACCCAGTACTTC
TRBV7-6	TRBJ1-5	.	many	CASSLGGRNQPQHF	TGTGCCAGCAGCTTAGGGGGGAGGAATCAGCCCCAGCATTTT